This T cell receptor (beta chain) derives from a study of T cell responses to AZD1222 COVID-19 vaccine. Produced via immunoSEQ multiplex PCR; TCRdb's table is partial and in-frame only. The sample shows around 180,000 clones, almost 95% of them seen only once. The CDR3 loop spans 13 amino acids. Losses at the gene ends were 6 bases for V and 3 bases for J; bases not matched to a gene: 5. CDR1 and CDR2 (germline): SGHRS, YFSETQ. As for this clone: Its specificity is not known.

General study points: Among AZD1222 vaccinees, only six or seven were seropositive at baseline. Possibly, clonal diversity was underestimated; donors were largely white British and included more females.

The source of this sequence is an adult in good health. Sequencing used peripheral blood, obtained on day 0 of AZD1222 vaccination. The V call is TRBV5-1, the J call TRBJ2-7, with 8 bases identical to TRBD2. The CDR3 is CASTSTSVYEQYF. The CDR3 DNA is TGCGCCAGCACCTCGACTAGCGTCTACGAGCAGTACTTC.